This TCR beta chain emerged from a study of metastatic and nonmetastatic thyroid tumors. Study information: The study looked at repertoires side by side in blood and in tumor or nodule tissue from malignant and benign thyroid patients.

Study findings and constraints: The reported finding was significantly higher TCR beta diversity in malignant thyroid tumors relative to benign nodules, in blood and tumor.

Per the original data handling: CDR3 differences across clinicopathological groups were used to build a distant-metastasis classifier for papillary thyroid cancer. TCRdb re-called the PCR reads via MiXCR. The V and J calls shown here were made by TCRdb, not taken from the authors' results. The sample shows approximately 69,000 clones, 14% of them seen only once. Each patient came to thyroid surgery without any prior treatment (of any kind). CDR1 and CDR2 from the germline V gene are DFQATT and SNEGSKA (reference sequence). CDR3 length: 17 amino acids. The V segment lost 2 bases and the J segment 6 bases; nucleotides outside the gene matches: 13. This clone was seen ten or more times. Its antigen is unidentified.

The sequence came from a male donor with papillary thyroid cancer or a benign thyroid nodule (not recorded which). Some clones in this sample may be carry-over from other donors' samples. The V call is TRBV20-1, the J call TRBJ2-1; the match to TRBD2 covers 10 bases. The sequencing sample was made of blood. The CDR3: CSARLRGLAGVVNEQFF. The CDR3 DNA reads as TGCAGTGCTAGACTAAGGGGGCTAGCGGGAGTAGTCAATGAGCAGTTCTTC.